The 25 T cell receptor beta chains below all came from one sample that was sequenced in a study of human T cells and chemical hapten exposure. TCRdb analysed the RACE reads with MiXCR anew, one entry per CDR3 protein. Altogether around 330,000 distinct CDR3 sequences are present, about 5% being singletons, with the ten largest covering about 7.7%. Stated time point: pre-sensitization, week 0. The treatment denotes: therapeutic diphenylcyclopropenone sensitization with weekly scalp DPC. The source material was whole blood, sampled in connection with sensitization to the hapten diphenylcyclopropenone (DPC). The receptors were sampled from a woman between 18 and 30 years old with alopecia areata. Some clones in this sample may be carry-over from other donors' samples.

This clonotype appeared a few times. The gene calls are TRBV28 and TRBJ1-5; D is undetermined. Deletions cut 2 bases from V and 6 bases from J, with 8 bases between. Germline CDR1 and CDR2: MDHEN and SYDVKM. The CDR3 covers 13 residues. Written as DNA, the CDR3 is TGTGCCAGCAGTTTAATCTACGGTCAGCCCCAGCATTTT. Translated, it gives CASSLIYGQPQHF.

The CDR3 is CASSSFDRGTGYTF. The CDR3 DNA reads TGTGCCAGCAGTTCCTTCGACAGGGGGACCGGCTACACCTTC. The chain recombines TRBV12-3 or TRBV12-4 with TRBJ1-2; 9 bases fit TRBD1. The CDR3 has 14 residues. V lost 4 bases and J lost 8; bases outside the gene matches: 8.

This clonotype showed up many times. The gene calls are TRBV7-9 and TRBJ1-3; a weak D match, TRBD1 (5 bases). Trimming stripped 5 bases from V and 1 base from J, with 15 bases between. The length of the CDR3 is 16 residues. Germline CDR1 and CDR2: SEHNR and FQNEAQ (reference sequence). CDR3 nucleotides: TGTGCCAGCAGCCCGGGACCCGTAGGGTCTGGAAACACCATATATTTT. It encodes CASSPGPVGSGNTIYF.

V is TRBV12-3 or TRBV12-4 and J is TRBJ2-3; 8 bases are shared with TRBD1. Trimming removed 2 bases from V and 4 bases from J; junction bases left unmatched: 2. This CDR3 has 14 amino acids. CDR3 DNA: TGTGCCAGCAGTTTACAGGACAGGGCAGATACGCAGTATTTT. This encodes CASSLQDRADTQYF.

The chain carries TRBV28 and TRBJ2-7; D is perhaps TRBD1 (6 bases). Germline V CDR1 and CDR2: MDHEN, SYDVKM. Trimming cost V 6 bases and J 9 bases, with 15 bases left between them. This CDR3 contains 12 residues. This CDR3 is CASSPGVRRQYF. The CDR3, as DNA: TGTGCCAGCAGCCCAGGGGTACGAAGGCAGTACTTC.

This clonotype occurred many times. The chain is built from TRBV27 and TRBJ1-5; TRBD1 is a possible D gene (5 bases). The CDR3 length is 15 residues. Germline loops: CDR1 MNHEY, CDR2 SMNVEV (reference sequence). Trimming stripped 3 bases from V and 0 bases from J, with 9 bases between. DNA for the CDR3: TGTGCCAGCAGTTTCGACAGTGGTAGCAATCAGCCCCAGCATTTT. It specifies CASSFDSGSNQPQHF.

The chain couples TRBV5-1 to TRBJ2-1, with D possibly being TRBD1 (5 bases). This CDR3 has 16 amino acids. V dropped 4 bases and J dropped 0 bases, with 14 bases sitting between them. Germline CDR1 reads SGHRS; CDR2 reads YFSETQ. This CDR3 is CASSPGYSSSYNEQFF. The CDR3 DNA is TGCGCCAGCAGCCCAGGGTACTCAAGCTCCTACAATGAGCAGTTCTTC.

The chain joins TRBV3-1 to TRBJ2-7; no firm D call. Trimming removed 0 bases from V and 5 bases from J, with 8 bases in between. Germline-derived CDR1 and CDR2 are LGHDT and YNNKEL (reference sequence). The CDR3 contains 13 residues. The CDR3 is CASSQEGLNEQYF. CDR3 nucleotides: TGTGCCAGCAGCCAAGAAGGGCTTAACGAGCAGTACTTC.

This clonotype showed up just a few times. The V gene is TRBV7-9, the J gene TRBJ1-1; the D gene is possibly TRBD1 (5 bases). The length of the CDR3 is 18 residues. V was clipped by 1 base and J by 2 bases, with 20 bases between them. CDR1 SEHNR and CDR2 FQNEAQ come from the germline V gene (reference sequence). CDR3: CASSLVGRGLERNTEAFF. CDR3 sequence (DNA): TGTGCCAGCAGCTTAGTTGGTCGGGGGTTGGAGAGAAACACTGAAGCTTTCTTT.

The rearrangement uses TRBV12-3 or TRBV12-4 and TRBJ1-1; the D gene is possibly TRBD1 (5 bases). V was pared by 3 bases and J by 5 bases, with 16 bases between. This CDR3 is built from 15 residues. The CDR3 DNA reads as TGTGCCAGCAGTTTTGTTAAGGGGCAGTTGACTGAAGCTTTCTTT. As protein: CASSFVKGQLTEAFF.

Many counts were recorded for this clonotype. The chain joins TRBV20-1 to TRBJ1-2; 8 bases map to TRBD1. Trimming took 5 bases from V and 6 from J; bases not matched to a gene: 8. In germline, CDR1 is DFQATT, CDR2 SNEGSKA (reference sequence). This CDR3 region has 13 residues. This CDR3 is CSASQDRGHGYTF. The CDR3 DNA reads TGCAGTGCTTCTCAAGACAGGGGCCATGGCTACACCTTC.

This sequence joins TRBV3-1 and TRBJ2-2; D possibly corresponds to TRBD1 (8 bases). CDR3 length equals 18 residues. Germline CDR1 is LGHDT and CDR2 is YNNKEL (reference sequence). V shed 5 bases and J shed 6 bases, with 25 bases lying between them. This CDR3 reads CASSSRLRTGREAGELFF. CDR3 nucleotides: TGTGCCAGCAGCTCAAGGCTTCGGACAGGGAGGGAAGCCGGGGAGCTGTTTTTT.

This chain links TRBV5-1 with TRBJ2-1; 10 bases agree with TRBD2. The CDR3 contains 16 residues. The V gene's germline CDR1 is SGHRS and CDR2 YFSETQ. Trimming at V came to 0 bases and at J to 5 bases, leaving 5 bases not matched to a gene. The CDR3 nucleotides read TGCGCCAGCAGCTTGGCACTAGCGGGGACAAACAATGAGCAGTTCTTC. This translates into CASSLALAGTNNEQFF.

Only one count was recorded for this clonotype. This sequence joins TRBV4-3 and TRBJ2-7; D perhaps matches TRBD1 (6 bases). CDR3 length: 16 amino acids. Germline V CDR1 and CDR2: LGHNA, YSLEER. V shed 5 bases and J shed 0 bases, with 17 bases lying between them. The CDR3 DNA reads TGCGCCAGCAGCTTGTTCAGGACAGCAAGCTCCTACGAGCAGTACTTC. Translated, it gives CASSLFRTASSYEQYF.

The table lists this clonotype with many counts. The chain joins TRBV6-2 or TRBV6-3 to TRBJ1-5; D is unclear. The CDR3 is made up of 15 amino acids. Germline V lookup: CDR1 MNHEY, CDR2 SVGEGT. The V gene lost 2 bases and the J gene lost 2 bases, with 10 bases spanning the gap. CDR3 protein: CASSYQESGNQPQHF. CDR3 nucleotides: TGTGCCAGCAGTTACCAGGAATCAGGCAATCAGCCCCAGCATTTT.

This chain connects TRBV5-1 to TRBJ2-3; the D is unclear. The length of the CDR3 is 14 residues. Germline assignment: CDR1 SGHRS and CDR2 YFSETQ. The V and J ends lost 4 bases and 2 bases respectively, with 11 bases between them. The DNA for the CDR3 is TGCGCCAGCAGCCCCGGACCGCACACAGATACGCAGTATTTT. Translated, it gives CASSPGPHTDTQYF. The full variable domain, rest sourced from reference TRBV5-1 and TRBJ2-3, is KAGVTQTPRYLIKTRGQQVTLSCSPISGHRSVSWYQQTPGQGLQFLFEYFSETQRNKGNFPGRFSGRQFSNSRSEMNVSTLELGDSALYLCASSPGPHTDTQYFGPGTRLTVL.

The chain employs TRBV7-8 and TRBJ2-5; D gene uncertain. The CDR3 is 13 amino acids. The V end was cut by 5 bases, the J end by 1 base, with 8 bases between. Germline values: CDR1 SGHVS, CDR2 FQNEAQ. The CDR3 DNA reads TGTGCCAGCAGCGAAGGGTCCCAAGAGACCCAGTACTTC. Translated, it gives CASSEGSQETQYF.

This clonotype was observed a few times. The CDR3 region has the DNA TGTGCCAGCAGTTTACGGGGACTAGCGGGTTACAATGAGCAGTTCTTC. Translated, it gives CASSLRGLAGYNEQFF. J is TRBJ2-1 and V is TRBV27; 12 bases fit TRBD2. The V gene end was trimmed by 2 bases and the J gene end by 4 bases; junction bases not matched to a gene: 3. CDR1 is MNHEY and CDR2 is SMNVEV in the germline V gene (reference sequence). The CDR3 contains 16 residues.

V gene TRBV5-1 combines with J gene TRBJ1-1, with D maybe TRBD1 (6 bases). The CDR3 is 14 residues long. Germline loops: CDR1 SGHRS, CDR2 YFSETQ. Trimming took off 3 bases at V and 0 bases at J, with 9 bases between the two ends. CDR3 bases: TGCGCCAGCAGCTCGGGGGCCATGAACACTGAAGCTTTCTTT. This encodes CASSSGAMNTEAFF. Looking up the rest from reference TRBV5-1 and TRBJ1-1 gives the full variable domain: KAGVTQTPRYLIKTRGQQVTLSCSPISGHRSVSWYQQTPGQGLQFLFEYFSETQRNKGNFPGRFSGRQFSNSRSEMNVSTLELGDSALYLCASSSGAMNTEAFFGQGTRLTVV.

Written as DNA, the CDR3 is TGTGCCAGCAGCTTAGATTCCCGACAACTCGAGCAGTACTTC. Protein product: CASSLDSRQLEQYF. The chain is built from TRBV7-9 and TRBJ2-7; D unresolved. Trimming shortened V by 1 base and J by 6 bases, and 13 bases separated the two germline ends. CDR1 SEHNR and CDR2 FQNEAQ come from the germline V gene (reference sequence). The CDR3 covers 14 residues.

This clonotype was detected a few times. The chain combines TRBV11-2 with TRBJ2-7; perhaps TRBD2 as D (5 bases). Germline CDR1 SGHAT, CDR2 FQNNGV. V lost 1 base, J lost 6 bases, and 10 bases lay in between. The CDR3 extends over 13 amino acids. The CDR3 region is CASSLARGPEQYF. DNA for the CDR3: TGTGCCAGCAGCTTAGCACGCGGGCCCGAGCAGTACTTC.

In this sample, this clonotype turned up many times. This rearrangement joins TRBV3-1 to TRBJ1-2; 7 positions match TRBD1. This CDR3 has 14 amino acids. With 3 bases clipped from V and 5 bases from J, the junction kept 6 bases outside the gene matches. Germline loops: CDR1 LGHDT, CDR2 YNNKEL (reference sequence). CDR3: CASSQTGLSYGYTF. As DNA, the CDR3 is TGTGCCAGCAGCCAGACAGGGCTATCGTATGGCTACACCTTC.

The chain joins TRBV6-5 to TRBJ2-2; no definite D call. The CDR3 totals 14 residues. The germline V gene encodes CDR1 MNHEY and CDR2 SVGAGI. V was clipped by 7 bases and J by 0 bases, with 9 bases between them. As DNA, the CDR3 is TGTGCCAGCACCCTTGACCCGAACACCGGGGAGCTGTTTTTT. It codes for CASTLDPNTGELFF.

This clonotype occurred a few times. The CDR3 region has the DNA TGTGCCAGCAGCTTTCGGGGGACCCTGGGGCCCCAGCATTTT. Translating it yields CASSFRGTLGPQHF. The V call is TRBV5-6, the J call TRBJ1-5, with D perhaps matching TRBD1 (5 bases). V was pared by 2 bases and J by 9 bases, with 15 bases between. CDR1 and CDR2 (germline): SGHDT, YYEEEE. The CDR3 runs 14 residues. Variable domain in full (rest from reference TRBV5-6 and TRBJ1-5): DAGVTQSPTHLIKTRGQQVTLRCSPKSGHDTVSWYQQALGQGPQFIFQYYEEEERQRGNFPDRFSGHQFPNYSSELNVNALLLGDSALYLCASSFRGTLGPQHFGDGTRLSIL.

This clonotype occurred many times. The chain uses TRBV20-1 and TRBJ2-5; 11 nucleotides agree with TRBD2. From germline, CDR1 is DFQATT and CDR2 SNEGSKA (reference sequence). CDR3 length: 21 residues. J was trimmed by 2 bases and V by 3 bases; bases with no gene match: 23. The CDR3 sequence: CSARLSSGGPHTSGIQETQYF. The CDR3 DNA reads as TGCAGTGCTAGGTTGTCTAGCGGGGGGCCCCATACGTCTGGGATTCAAGAGACCCAGTACTTC.